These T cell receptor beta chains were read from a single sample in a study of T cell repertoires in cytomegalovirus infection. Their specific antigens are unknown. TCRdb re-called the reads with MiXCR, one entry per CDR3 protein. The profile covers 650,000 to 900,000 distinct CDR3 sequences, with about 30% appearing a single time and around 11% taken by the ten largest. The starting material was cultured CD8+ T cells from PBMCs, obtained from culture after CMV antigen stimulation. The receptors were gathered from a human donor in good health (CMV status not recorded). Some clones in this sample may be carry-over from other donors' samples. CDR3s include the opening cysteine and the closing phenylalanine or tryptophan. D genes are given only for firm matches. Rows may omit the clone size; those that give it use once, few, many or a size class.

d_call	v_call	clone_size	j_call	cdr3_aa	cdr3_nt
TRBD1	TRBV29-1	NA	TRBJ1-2	CSAVIRDRPFGYGYTF	TGCAGCGCTGTAATAAGGGACAGGCCTTTTGGCTATGGCTACACCTTC
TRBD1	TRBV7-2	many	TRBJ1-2	CASSGGGQGSDYGYTF	TGTGCCAGCAGCGGGGGGGGACAGGGGTCTGACTATGGCTACACCTTC
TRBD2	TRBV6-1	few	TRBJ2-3	CASSGGLAGGADTQYF	TGTGCCAGCAGTGGAGGACTAGCGGGGGGGGCAGATACGCAGTATTTT
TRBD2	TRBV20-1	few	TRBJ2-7	CSARDPLAGDTPAYEQYF	TGCAGTGCTAGAGACCCCCTAGCGGGGGACACCCCAGCCTACGAGCAGTACTTC
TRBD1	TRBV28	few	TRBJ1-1	CASSNRDRGNLMNTEAFF	TGTGCCAGCAGTAACCGGGACAGGGGAAACCTAATGAACACTGAAGCTTTCTTT
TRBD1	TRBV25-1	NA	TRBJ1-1	CASSGARTGNTEAFF	TGTGCCAGCAGTGGTGCCCGGACAGGGAACACTGAAGCTTTCTTT
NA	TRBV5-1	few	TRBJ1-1	CASSSGPPEAFF	TGCGCCAGCAGCTCGGGACCTCCCGAAGCTTTCTTT
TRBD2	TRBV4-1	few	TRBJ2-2	CASSQEFVAGGLRPNTGELFF	TGCGCCAGCAGCCAAGAGTTTGTAGCGGGGGGCCTGAGACCGAACACCGGGGAGCTGTTTTTT
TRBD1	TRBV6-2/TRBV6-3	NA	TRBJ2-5	CASSYERDSQETQYF	TGTGCCAGCAGTTACGAACGGGACAGCCAAGAGACCCAGTACTTC
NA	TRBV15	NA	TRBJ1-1	CATRGAGLAEAFF	TGTGCCACCAGGGGGGCGGGGTTGGCTGAAGCTTTCTTT
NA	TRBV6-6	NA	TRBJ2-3	CASSYGQGGEDTQYF	TGTGCCAGCAGTTACGGGCAGGGGGGTGAGGATACGCAGTATTTT
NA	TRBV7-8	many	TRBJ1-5	CASSLMGLENQPQHF	TGTGCCAGCAGCTTAATGGGGCTGGAAAATCAGCCCCAGCATTTT
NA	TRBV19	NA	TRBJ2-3	CASSMLGLTDTQYF	TGTGCCAGTAGTATGCTAGGACTCACAGATACGCAGTATTTT
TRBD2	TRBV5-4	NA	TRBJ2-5	CASSRYPAGGYQETQYF	TGTGCCAGCAGCCGGTACCCAGCGGGGGGGTACCAAGAGACCCAGTACTTC
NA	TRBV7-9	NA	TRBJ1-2	CASSLAPTREAANYGYTF	TGTGCCAGCAGCTTAGCCCCCACAAGGGAGGCGGCTAACTATGGCTACACCTTC
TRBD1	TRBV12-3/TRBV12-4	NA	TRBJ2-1	CASRGNRGLEQFF	TGTGCCAGCAGAGGAAACAGGGGGCTTGAGCAGTTCTTC
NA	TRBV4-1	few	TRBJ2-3	CASSQDNLRTITDTQYF	TGCGCCAGCAGCCAAGATAATCTAAGGACCATCACAGATACGCAGTATTTT
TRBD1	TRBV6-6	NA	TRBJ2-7	CASSLTGGPSAYEQYF	TGTGCCAGCAGTCTCACAGGGGGCCCCTCCGCCTACGAGCAGTACTTC
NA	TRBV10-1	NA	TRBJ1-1	CASSDNRANTEAFF	TGCGCCAGCAGTGATAACAGGGCAAACACTGAAGCTTTCTTT
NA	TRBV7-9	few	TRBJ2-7	CASSSPQGSYYEQYF	TGTGCCAGCAGCTCCCCGCAGGGGTCCTACTACGAGCAGTACTTC
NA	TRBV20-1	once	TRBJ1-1	CSARDRRKTEAFF	TGCAGTGCTAGAGATAGGAGGAAAACTGAAGCTTTCTTT
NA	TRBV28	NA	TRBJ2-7	CASSSPAAQGRSYEQYF	TGTGCCAGCAGCTCCCCAGCTGCCCAGGGGAGGTCCTACGAGCAGTACTTC
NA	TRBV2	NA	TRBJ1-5	CASSHRTGQPQHF	TGTGCCAGCAGTCACAGAACGGGTCAGCCCCAGCATTTT
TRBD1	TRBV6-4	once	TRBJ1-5	CASRESDRGSQPQHF	TGTGCCAGCAGGGAATCCGACAGGGGAAGTCAGCCCCAGCATTTT
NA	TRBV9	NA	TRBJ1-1	CTSSVGEANTEAFF	TGTACCAGCAGCGTAGGGGAAGCCAACACTGAAGCTTTCTTT
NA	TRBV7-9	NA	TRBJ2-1	CANSLGGGLNNEQFF	TGTGCCAACAGCCTCGGAGGTGGGCTCAACAATGAGCAGTTCTTC
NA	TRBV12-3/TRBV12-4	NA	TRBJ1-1	CASTEFDGVGNTEAFF	TGTGCCAGCACCGAATTCGACGGGGTGGGGAACACTGAAGCTTTCTTT
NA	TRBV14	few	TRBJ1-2	CASSQVRRARGYTF	TGTGCCAGCAGCCAAGTTCGTAGAGCCCGTGGCTACACCTTC
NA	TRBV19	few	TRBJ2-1	CASSSSRGPNNEQFF	TGTGCCAGTAGTAGTAGCCGGGGCCCGAACAATGAGCAGTTCTTC
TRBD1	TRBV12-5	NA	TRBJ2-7	CASKGQGWYEQYF	TGTGCTAGCAAGGGACAGGGGTGGTACGAGCAGTACTTC
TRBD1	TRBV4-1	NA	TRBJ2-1	CASSQPGQGINEQFF	TGCGCCAGCAGCCAACCGGGACAGGGTATTAATGAGCAGTTCTTC
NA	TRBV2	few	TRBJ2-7	CASSEASVGYEQYF	TGTGCCAGCAGTGAGGCTAGCGTGGGATACGAGCAGTACTTC
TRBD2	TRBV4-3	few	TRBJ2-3	CASSHARTSGGPTDTQYF	TGCGCCAGCAGCCACGCCCGGACTAGCGGGGGGCCTACAGATACGCAGTATTTT
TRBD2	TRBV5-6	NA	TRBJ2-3	CASSSTSGTTDTQYF	TGTGCCAGCAGCTCGACTAGCGGGACCACAGATACGCAGTATTTT
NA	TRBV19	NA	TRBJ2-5	CASIDSVGNQETQYF	TGTGCCAGTATTGATTCGGTAGGGAACCAAGAGACCCAGTACTTC
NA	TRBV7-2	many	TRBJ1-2	CASSSPFRSAIYGYTF	TGTGCCAGCAGCTCGCCTTTTCGTTCCGCCATCTATGGCTACACCTTC
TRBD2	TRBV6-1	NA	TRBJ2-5	CASSDFSGGALETQYF	TGTGCCAGCAGTGACTTTAGCGGGGGGGCCTTAGAGACCCAGTACTTC
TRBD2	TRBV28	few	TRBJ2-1	CASSFSSGGHRDEQFF	TGTGCCAGCAGTTTCTCTTCGGGGGGGCACAGGGATGAGCAGTTCTTC
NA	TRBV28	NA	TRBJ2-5	CASKSPFELGETQYF	TGTGCCAGCAAATCCCCGTTTGAGCTAGGGGAGACCCAGTACTTC
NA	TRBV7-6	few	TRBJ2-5	CASSLAHQETQYF	TGTGCCAGCAGCCTGGCCCACCAAGAGACCCAGTACTTC